This T cell receptor (beta chain) was retrieved from a study of metastatic and nonmetastatic thyroid tumors. Looking at the study overall: Patients with malignant and benign thyroid disease provided blood and tumor or nodule tissue, whose repertoires were compared. Study results and caveats: TCR beta diversity was reportedly significantly higher in malignant thyroid tumors than benign nodules, in blood and tumor.

Original data processing: A classifier of distant metastasis in papillary thyroid cancer was built from CDR3 differences (across clinicopathological groups). TCRdb re-called the PCR reads via MiXCR. The V and J calls were determined by TCRdb, not by the authors. This sample has 12,000 or so clones, with 27% found just once. The CDR3 has 12 residues. The germline gives CDR1 SEHNR, CDR2 FQNEAQ (reference sequence). V was cut by 8 bases and J by 7 bases, with 14 bases left in between. Not a single patient had been given any form of treatment at any point before undergoing thyroid surgery. This clone has ten or more counts. The antigen is not known.

The chain joins TRBV7-9 to TRBJ1-2, with D possibly TRBD1 on 6 matching bases. This clonotype was sampled from a male donor with papillary thyroid cancer or a benign thyroid nodule (not recorded which). Some clones in this sample may be carry-over from other donors' samples. The material sequenced was adjacent normal tissue. The CDR3 DNA reads TGTGCCAGCTTGGGGGCCAGAGGTGGCTACACCTTC. Translation gives CASLGARGGYTF.